The 28 T cell receptor beta chains below all came from one sample that was sequenced in a study of tumor and adjacent non-tumor tissue in lung cancer. No cell sorting was done before RNA was extracted from the tissue. The library came from three nested PCR rounds adapted from ARM-PCR protocols. One entry per CDR3 protein results from TCRdb running MiXCR on the multiplex PCR reads. The sample has tens of thousands of distinct CDR3 sequences; approximately 71% are singletons. Material for sequencing was lung tumor tissue. The receptors were gathered from a woman in her seventies with non-small cell lung cancer.

The J gene is TRBJ2-7, the V gene TRBV29-1; D might be TRBD2 (6 bases). Germline V CDR1 and CDR2: SQVTM, ANQGSEA. This CDR3 is 13 amino acids long. V was shortened by 2 bases and J by 13 bases, with 21 bases between the two germline ends. The CDR3 is CSVELGSHYEEYF. The CDR3 nucleotides are TGCAGCGTTGAACTCGGGAGTCACTACGAGGAATACTTC.

Notes on this clonotype: At one end the junction does not follow the germline gene, possibly because of a read error. The rearrangement uses TRBV6-1 and TRBJ2-7; a weak D match, TRBD2 (5 bases). CDR1 and CDR2 from the germline V gene are MNHNS and SASEGT. The CDR3 is 15 residues long. The CDR3 coding sequence is TGTGCCATCAGTGAAACTGGCGGGCAGTCGTCCGAACAGTACTTC. It encodes CAISETGGQSSEQYF.

As for this clonotype: The conserved phenylalanine or tryptophan normally closing the CDR3 is absent here, so this likely arose from a read error. The chain uses TRBV11-1 and TRBJ2-5; D is unresolved. The CDR3 consists of 14 residues. CDR1 is SGHAT and CDR2 is FQDESV in the germline V gene (reference sequence). This CDR3 is CASSFSTTQGTQYI. CDR3 nucleotide sequence: TGTGCCAGCAGCTTTAGCACCACCCAAGGGACCCAGTACATC.

V is TRBV20-1 and J is TRBJ1-6, with 7 bases lining up with TRBD1. The CDR3 runs 15 residues. Germline values: CDR1 DFQATT, CDR2 SNEGSKA (reference sequence). DNA of the CDR3: TGCACTGTTAGAGATGAAGGGGGCGGAAATTCACCCCTCCACTTT. This encodes CTVRDEGGGNSPLHF.

Comments on this clonotype: This CDR3 is missing its conserved last phenylalanine or tryptophan, likely due to a read error. The V gene is TRBV7-8, the J gene TRBJ1-5, with TRBD1 matching over 9 bases. CDR3 length: 15 residues. CDR1 is SGHVS and CDR2 is FQNEAQ in the germline V gene. For the CDR3, the DNA is TGTGCCGGCAGACACGGACAGGGGAGCAATCAGCCCCAGCATCTT. Protein: CAGRHGQGSNQPQHL.

This clonotype was counted only a few times. With a much larger clone just one base away, this may be a read error. The chain employs TRBV28 and TRBJ1-4; 11 nucleotides align to TRBD1. The CDR3 sequence is 15 residues long. CDR1 is MDHEN and CDR2 is SYDVKM in the germline V gene. The CDR3 is CASSLVGTGGENLFF. CDR3 DNA sequence: TGTGCCAGCAGTTTAGTTGGGACAGGGGGTGAAAATCTGTTTTTT.

This chain connects TRBV6-1 to TRBJ2-3; perhaps TRBD1 as D (5 bases). The CDR3 is made up of 14 amino acids. CDR1 is MNHNS and CDR2 is SASEGT in the germline V gene. The CDR3 protein is CGSTVTVLTDTQYF. The CDR3 DNA follows: TGTGGTAGCACTGTGACAGTGCTGACAGATACGCAGTATTTT.

The chain is built from TRBV19 and TRBJ2-3; 8 nucleotides agree with TRBD2. Trimming took 7 bases from V and 6 from J; bases not matched to a gene: 9. CDR3 length: 14 residues. Germline V gene data show CDR1 as LNHDA and CDR2 as SQIVND (reference sequence). The CDR3: CASNRAGVADTQYF. DNA for the CDR3: TGTGCCAGTAATAGAGCGGGAGTAGCGGATACGCAGTATTTT.

This clonotype was counted only a few times. Mismatch with germline at one junction end may stem from a read error. The gene calls are TRBV9 and TRBJ1-3; tentatively, D is TRBD1 (5 bases). Germline lookup yields CDR1 SGDLS and CDR2 YYNGEE. This CDR3 region has 15 residues. The CDR3: CASSVSTVFGDTTYF. The CDR3 region has the DNA TGTGCCAGCAGCGTATCGACAGTCTTCGGAGACACCACATATTTT.

This clonotype has at least ten counts. V gene TRBV10-3 combines with J gene TRBJ1-2, with 7 bases identical to TRBD1. From germline, CDR1 is ENHRY and CDR2 SYGVKD. J was trimmed by 6 bases and V by 5 bases; bases with no gene match: 9. CDR3 size: 14 residues. The CDR3 coding sequence is TGTGCCATCAGTAGGGGAACAGGGGCGGATGGCTACACCTTC. Amino acid sequence: CAISRGTGADGYTF.

Points on this clonotype: A much larger clone lies a single base off, so this may be a read error. The V and J genes are TRBV11-2 and TRBJ1-2; tentative D call: TRBD1 (6 bases). This CDR3 region has 15 residues. Germline CDR1 reads SGHAT; CDR2 reads FQNNGV. Deletions cut 4 bases from V and 4 bases from J, with 16 bases between. CDR3 coding DNA: TGTGCCAGCAGCTCCTACAGGGTAGCTATCTATGGCTACACCTTC. Translating it yields CASSSYRVAIYGYTF.

The rearrangement joins TRBV29-1 to TRBJ2-2, with 8 bases lining up with TRBD2. Germline CDR1 reads SQVTM; CDR2 reads ANQGSEA. There are 12 residues in the CDR3. The V gene end was trimmed by 6 bases and the J gene end by 12 bases; junction bases not matched to a gene: 9. CDR3 nucleotide sequence: TGCAGCGTCAGCGGGGGCTCCCGGAAGCTGTTTTTT. This translates into CSVSGGSRKLFF.

With respect to this clonotype: At one end the junction does not follow the germline gene, possibly because of a read error. The J gene is TRBJ2-7, the V gene TRBV6-1; 7 bases are shared with TRBD1. The germline V gene encodes CDR1 MNHNS and CDR2 SASEGT. The CDR3 length is 14 residues. The CDR3 protein is CASSEAQGVGEQYF. In DNA, the CDR3 is TGTGCCAGCAGTGAGGCGCAGGGGGTGGGTGAGCAATACTTC.

There are a few counts of this clonotype. The rearrangement uses TRBV5-1 and TRBJ1-1; possibly TRBD1 for D (6 bases). Germline lookup yields CDR1 SGHRS and CDR2 YFSETQ. The CDR3 loop spans 14 amino acids. Trimming removed 3 bases from V and 7 bases from J, with 16 bases in between. CDR3 sequence reads: CASSSTPDRSEAFF. The CDR3 bases are TGCGCCAGCAGCTCGACCCCAGACAGGAGTGAAGCTTTCTTT.

For the CDR3, the DNA is TGCGCCAGTAGGATTGGACTAGCGGGAGCCAATGAGCAGTTCTTC. Protein sequence: CASRIGLAGANEQFF. V gene TRBV5-1 combines with J gene TRBJ2-1; 13 bases are shared with TRBD2. This CDR3 has 15 residues. CDR1 is SGHRS and CDR2 is YFSETQ in the germline V gene. Trimming cost V 8 bases and J 6 bases; bases outside gene matches: 8.

This clonotype came up a few times. The V gene is TRBV19, the J gene TRBJ1-5, with 9 bases fitting TRBD1. This CDR3 has 17 amino acids. Unmatched junction bases numbered 13, after V lost 2 bases and J lost 8 bases. In germline, CDR1 is LNHDA, CDR2 SQIVND (reference sequence). The CDR3 nucleotides read TGTGCCAGTAGTATATTGGCCCCTATACAGGGGGCTGAGCCCCAGCATTTT. Residues: CASSILAPIQGAEPQHF.

On this clonotype: A much more abundant neighbour one base away suggests this may be a read error. The rearrangement joins TRBV10-3 to TRBJ2-1, with D hard to call. CDR3 length: 13 residues. V was trimmed by 2 bases and J by 7 bases, leaving 9 bases between them. In germline, CDR1 is ENHRY, CDR2 SYGVKD. This CDR3 is CAISETEGNEQFF. As DNA, the CDR3 is TGTGCCATCAGTGAGACTGAAGGGAATGAGCAGTTCTTC.

The table lists this clonotype with a few counts. A much larger clone is a single base away; this may be a read error. The missing conserved phenylalanine or tryptophan at the end of this CDR3 makes a read error likely. The CDR3 sequence is CASSLVGTGGEKLFL. The CDR3, as DNA: TGTGCCAGCAGTTTAGTTGGGACAGGGGGTGAAAAACTGTTTCTT. The V and J genes are TRBV28 and TRBJ1-4; 11 nucleotides align to TRBD1. The trim removed 2 bases at V and 7 bases at J, leaving 3 bases unmatched. The CDR3 consists of 15 residues. Germline assignment: CDR1 MDHEN and CDR2 SYDVKM.

Remarks on this clonotype: Relative to the germline gene, one junction end is altered; a read error may explain this. V is TRBV29-1 and J is TRBJ1-1; perhaps TRBD1 as D (5 bases). The CDR3 covers 12 residues. Per the germline V gene, CDR1 is SQVTM and CDR2 is ANQGSEA. The CDR3 here is CSAGTGNTEAFF. CDR3 bases: TGTAGCGCTGGGACGGGAAACACTGAAGCTTTCTTT.

The genes are TRBV5-1 and TRBJ2-3; 8 bases fit TRBD1. The V and J ends lost 4 bases and 6 bases, in that order; junction bases with no gene match: 10. Germline-derived CDR1 and CDR2 are SGHRS and YFSETQ. The CDR3 loop spans 15 amino acids. Written as DNA, the CDR3 is TGCGCCAGCAGCGCATTGGGACAGGATTTCGATACGCAGTATTTT. It translates to CASSALGQDFDTQYF.

This clonotype was seen a handful of times. An end of the junction does not agree with germline; a read error may underlie this. The chain joins TRBV6-6 to TRBJ2-7; 7 bases are shared with TRBD2. This CDR3 has 19 residues. Per germline, CDR1 MNHNY and CDR2 SVGAGI (reference sequence). The CDR3, as DNA: TGTGCCAGCACAACTTACCTCGGGAACAGCGGGGCTAGCGTATACGGGCAGTACTTC. As protein: CASTTYLGNSGASVYGQYF.

Concerning this clonotype itself: One end of the junction varies from germline; a read error may be responsible. The V gene is TRBV12-3 or TRBV12-4, the J gene TRBJ2-1, with D tentatively TRBD2 (6 bases). The CDR3 runs 15 residues. CDR3 in DNA: TGTGCCAGCACCCGGGCAGGAGGGCCTCGGAATGAGCGGTTCTTC. Translated: CASTRAGGPRNERFF.

About this clonotype itself: As the CDR3 is not closed by the conserved phenylalanine or tryptophan, this likely results from a read error. The rearrangement joins TRBV10-3 to TRBJ2-3, with D uncertain. Germline V gene sequence: CDR1 ENHRY, CDR2 SYGVKD. The CDR3 is 14 amino acids. The CDR3 loop reads CAISESVSTDTQYL. As DNA, the CDR3 is TGCGCCATCAGTGAGTCGGTGAGCACAGATACGCAGTATCTT.

About this clonotype: Mismatch with germline at one junction end may stem from a read error. The V gene is TRBV6-2 or TRBV6-3, the J gene TRBJ1-5; maybe TRBD1 (6 bases). Germline lookup yields CDR1 MNHEY and CDR2 SVGEGT. CDR3 size: 13 residues. CDR3 protein: CASNSDRNQPKHF. CDR3 in DNA: TGTGCCAGCAATTCCGACAGGAATCAGCCCAAGCATTTC.

About this clonotype itself: A much bigger clone sits one base away, suggesting this may be a read error. This chain uses TRBV20-1 with TRBJ2-3; D ambiguous. The CDR3 sequence is 12 residues long. The germline gives CDR1 DFQATT, CDR2 SNEGSKA (reference sequence). The germline V and J ends were trimmed by 3 bases and 2 bases, with 6 bases remaining between them. The CDR3 nucleotides read TGCAGTGCTAGCTCTGTCACAGATACGCAGTATTTT. Protein product: CSASSVTDTQYF.

A word on this clonotype: Given the absence of the conserved phenylalanine or tryptophan at the CDR3 end, a read error is likely. Because the CDR3's place on the DNA is in doubt, the DNA is left out and the CDR3 is given as listed by TCRdb. The chain uses TRBV12-3 or TRBV12-4 and TRBJ2-7; the table calls TRBD1, which could not be checked here. Counting both end residues, the CDR3 totals 13 amino acids. The CDR3 protein is CASSLSPWAMEYL.

Comment on this clonotype: A much larger clone sits a single nucleotide away, making a read error possible. The chain couples TRBV28 to TRBJ1-2; the D gene is possibly TRBD1 (6 bases). This CDR3 is 15 amino acids long. V lost 5 bases and J lost 0, with 13 bases in between. Germline CDR1 MDHEN, CDR2 SYDVKM. The CDR3 bases are TGTGCCAGCAGTACGACCAGGACAGCTAACTATGGCTACACCTTC. Amino acid sequence: CASSTTRTANYGYTF.

In the case of this clonotype: One end of the junction fails to match germline, which may point to a read error. The chain recombines TRBV6-1 with TRBJ1-2, with a tentative D call TRBD1 (6 bases). CDR1 MNHNS and CDR2 SASEGT come from the germline V gene. CDR3 length: 14 residues. Here the CDR3 DNA reads TGTGCCAACAGTGTGAACAGGGATGATCGGAGCTACACCTTC. Its protein product is CANSVNRDDRSYTF.